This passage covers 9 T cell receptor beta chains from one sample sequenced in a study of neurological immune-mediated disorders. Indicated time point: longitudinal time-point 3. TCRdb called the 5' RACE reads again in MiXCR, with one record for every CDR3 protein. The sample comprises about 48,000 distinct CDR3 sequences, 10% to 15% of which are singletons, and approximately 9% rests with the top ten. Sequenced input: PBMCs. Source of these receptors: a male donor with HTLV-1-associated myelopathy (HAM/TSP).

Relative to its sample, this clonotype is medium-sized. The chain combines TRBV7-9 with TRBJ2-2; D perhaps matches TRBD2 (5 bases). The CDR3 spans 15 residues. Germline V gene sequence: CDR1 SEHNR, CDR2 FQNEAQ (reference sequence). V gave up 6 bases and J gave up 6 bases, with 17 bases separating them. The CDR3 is CASSRDNGHPGELFF. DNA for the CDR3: TGTGCCAGCAGTCGGGATAATGGTCATCCCGGGGAGCTGTTTTTT.

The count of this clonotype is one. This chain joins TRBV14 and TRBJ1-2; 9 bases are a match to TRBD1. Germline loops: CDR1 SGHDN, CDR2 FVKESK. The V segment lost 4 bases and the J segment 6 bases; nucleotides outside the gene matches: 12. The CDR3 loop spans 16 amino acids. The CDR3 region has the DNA TGTGCCAGCAGCCGAATTTTCGGACAGGGGAAGGATGGCTACACCTTC. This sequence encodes CASSRIFGQGKDGYTF. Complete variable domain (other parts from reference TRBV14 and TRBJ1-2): EAGVTQFPSHSVIEKGQTVTLRCDPISGHDNLYWYRRVMGKEIKFLLHFVKESKQDESGMPNNRFLAERTGGTYSTLKVQPAELEDSGVYFCASSRIFGQGKDGYTFGSGTRLTVV.

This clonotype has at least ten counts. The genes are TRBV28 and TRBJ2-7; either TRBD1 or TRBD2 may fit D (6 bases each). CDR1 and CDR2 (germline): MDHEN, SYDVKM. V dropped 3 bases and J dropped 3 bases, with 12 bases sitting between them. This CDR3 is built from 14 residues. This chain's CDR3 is CASSLTGALYEQYF. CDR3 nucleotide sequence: TGTGCCAGCAGTTTGACGGGGGCTCTCTACGAGCAGTACTTC.

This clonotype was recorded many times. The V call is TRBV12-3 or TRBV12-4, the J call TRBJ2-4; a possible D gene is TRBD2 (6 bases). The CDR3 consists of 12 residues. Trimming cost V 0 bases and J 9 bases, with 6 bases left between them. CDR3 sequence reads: CASSLAEGIQYF. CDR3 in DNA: TGTGCCAGCAGTTTAGCGGAGGGCATTCAGTACTTC.

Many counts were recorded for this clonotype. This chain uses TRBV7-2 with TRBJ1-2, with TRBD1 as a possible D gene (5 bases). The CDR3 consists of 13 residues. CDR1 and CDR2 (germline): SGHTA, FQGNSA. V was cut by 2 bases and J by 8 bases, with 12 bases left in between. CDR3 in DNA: TGTGCCAGCAGCTTAACGTCAGGGATGGGCTACACCTTC. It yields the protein CASSLTSGMGYTF. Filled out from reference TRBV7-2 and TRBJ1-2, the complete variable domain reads GAGVSQSPSNKVTEKGKDVELRCDPISGHTALYWYRQSLGQGLEFLIYFQGNSAPDKSGLPSDRFSAERTGGSVSTLTIQRTQQEDSAVYLCASSLTSGMGYTFGSGTRLTVV.

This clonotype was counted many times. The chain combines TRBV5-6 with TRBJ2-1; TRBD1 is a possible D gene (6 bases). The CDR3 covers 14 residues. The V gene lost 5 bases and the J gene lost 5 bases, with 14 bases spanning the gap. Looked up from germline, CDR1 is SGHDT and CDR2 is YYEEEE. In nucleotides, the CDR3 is TGTGCCAGCAGTAGAGGGGGAAGTGACAATGAGCAGTTCTTC. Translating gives CASSRGGSDNEQFF.

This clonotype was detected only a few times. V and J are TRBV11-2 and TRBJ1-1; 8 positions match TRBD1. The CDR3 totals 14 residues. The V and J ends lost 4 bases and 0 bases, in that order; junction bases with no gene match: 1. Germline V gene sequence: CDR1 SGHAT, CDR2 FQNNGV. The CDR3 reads CASSSDRVNTEAFF. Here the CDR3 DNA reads TGTGCCAGCAGCTCGGACAGGGTGAACACTGAAGCTTTCTTT.

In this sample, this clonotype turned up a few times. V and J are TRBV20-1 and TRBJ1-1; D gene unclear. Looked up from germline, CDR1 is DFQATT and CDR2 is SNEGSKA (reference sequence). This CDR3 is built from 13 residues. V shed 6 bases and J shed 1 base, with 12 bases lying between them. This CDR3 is CSALSGPNTEAFF. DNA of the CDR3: TGCAGTGCACTATCAGGCCCGAACACTGAAGCTTTCTTT.

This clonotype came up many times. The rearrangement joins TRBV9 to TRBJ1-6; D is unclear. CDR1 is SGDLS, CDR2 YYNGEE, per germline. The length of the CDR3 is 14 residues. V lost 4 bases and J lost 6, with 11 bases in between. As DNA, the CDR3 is TGTGCCAGCAGCCCAGAAGGAAGTAATTCACCCCTCCACTTT. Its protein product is CASSPEGSNSPLHF.